The TCR beta chain described here comes from a study of monozygotic twins with inflammatory bowel disease. Germline V CDR1 and CDR2: MNHNS, SASEGT. The CDR3 is 14 amino acids. From the 5' RACE reads, TCRdb lists one entry per CDR3 protein and no DNA. This sample's table reports nearly 450,000 distinct CDR3 sequences. Regarding the study as a whole: Patients with IBD had less TCRbeta diversity (inverse Simpson) than their healthy co-twins.

With respect to this clonotype: Antigen unknown.

For every donor, one blood sample of 2.5 ml was drawn. This TCR derives from a human donor with ulcerative colitis or Crohn's disease, or a healthy co-twin of an affected twin (not recorded which). This chain uses TRBV6-1 with TRBJ2-2; the D gene TCRdb calls, TRBD1, cannot be checked with no DNA. Sequences were obtained from blood. The CDR3 loop reads CAIHSAASAGELFF.